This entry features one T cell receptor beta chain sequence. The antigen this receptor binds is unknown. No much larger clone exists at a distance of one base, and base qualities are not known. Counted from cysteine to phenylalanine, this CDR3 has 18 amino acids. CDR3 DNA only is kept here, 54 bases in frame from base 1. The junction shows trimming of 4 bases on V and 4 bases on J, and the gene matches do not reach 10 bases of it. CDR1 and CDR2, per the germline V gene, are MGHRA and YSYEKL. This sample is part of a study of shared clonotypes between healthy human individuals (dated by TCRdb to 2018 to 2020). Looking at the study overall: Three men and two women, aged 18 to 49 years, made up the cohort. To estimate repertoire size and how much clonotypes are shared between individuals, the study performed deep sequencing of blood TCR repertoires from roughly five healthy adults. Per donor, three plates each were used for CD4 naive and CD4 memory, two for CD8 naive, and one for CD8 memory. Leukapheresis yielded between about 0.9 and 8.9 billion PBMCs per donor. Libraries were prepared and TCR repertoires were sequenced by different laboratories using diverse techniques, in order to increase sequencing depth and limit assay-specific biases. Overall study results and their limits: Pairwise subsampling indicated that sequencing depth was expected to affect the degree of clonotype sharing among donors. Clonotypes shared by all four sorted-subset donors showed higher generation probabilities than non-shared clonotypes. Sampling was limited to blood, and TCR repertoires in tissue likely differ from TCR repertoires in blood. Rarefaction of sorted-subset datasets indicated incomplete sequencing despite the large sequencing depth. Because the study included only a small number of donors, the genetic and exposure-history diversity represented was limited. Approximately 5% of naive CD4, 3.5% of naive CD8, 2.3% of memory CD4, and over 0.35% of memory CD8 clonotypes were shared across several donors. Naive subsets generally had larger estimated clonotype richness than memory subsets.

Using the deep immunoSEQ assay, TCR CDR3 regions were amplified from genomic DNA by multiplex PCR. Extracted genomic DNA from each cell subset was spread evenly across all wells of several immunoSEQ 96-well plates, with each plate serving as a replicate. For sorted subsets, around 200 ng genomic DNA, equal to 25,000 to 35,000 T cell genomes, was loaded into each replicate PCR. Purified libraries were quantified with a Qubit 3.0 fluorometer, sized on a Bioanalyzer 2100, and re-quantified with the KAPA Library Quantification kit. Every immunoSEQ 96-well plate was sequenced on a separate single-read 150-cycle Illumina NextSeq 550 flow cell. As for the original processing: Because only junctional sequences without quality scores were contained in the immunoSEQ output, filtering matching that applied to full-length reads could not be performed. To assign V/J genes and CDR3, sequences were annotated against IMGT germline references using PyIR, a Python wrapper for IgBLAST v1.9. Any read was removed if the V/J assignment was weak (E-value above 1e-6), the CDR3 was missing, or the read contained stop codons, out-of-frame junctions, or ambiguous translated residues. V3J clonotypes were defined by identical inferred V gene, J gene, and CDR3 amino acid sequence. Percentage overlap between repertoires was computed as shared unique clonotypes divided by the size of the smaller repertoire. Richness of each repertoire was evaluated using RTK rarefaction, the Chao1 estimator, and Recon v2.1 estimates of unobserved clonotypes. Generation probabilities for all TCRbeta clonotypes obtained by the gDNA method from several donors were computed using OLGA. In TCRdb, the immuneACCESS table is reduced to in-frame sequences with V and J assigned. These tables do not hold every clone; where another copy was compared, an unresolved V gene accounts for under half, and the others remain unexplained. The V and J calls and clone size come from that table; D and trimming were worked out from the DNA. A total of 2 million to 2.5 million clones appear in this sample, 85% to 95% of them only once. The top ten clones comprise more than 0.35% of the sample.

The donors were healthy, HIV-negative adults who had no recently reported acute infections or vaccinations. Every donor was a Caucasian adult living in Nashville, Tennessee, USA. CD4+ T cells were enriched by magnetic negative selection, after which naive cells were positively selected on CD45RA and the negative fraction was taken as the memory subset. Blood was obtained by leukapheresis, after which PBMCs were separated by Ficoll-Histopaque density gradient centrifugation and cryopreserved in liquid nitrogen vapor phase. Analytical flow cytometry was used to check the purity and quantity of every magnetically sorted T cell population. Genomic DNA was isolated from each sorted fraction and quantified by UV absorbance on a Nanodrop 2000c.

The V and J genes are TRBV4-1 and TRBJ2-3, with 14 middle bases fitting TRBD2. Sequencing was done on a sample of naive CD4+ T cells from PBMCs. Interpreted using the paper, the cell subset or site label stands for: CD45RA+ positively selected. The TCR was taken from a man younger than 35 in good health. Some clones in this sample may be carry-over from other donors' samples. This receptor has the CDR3 CASSLSGLAGARADTQYF. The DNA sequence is TGCGCCAGCAGCCTCTCGGGACTAGCGGGAGCACGGGCAGATACGCAGTATTTT.